This note documents a single T cell receptor beta chain sequence. Germline V gene data show CDR1 as GTSNPN and CDR2 as SVGIG (reference sequence). Deletions cut 3 bases from V and 4 bases from J, with 13 bases between. CDR3 size: 14 residues. The data stem from a study of shared clonotypes between healthy human individuals. The protocol was immunoSEQ multiplex PCR, while the TCRdb copy is restricted to in-frame clones and leaves out a portion. This sample has around 95,000 clones, with 65% to 70% found just once. The sample consisted of memory CD8+ T cells sorted from blood. The subset denotes: CD45RO+ cells pooled with CCR7-negative TemRA cells. This rearrangement joins TRBV30 to TRBJ2-4, with D possibly being TRBD1 (5 bases). This receptor was taken from a man aged 25 to 40 in good health. CDR3 nucleotides: TGTGCCTGGAGCCCCGACAGTAATAAAAACATTCAGTACTTC. This translates into CAWSPDSNKNIQYF.